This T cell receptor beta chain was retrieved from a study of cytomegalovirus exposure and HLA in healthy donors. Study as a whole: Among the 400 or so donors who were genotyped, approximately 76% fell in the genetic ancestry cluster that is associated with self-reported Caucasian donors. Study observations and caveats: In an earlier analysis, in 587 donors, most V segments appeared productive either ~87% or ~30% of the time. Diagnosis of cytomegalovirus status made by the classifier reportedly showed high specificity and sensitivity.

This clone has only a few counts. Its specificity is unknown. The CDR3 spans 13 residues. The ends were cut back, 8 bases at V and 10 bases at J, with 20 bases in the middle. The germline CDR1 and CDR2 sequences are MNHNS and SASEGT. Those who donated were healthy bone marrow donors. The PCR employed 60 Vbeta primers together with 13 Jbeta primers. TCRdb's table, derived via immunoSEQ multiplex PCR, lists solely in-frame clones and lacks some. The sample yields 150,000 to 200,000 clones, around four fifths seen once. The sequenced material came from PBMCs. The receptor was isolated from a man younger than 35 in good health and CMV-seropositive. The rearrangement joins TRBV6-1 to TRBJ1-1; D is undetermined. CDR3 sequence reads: CASHLRSLGRAFF. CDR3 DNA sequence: TGTGCCAGCCATCTACGGTCCCTCGGTCGAGCTTTCTTT.